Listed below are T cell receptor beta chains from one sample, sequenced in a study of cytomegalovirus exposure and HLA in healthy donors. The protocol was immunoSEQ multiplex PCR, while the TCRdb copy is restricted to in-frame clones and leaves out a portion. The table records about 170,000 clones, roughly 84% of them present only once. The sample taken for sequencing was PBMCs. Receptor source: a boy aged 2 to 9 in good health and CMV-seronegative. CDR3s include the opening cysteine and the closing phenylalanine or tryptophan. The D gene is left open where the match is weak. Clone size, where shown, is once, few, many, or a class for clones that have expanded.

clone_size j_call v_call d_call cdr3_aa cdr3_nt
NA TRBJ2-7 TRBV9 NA CASSVGSGRSYEQYF TGTGCCAGCAGCGTGGGAAGCGGGCGCTCCTACGAGCAGTACTTC
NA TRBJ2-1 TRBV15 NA CATSREQRDEQFF TGTGCCACCAGCAGAGAACAGCGGGATGAGCAGTTCTTC
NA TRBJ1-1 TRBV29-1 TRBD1 CSVGGQGATEAFF TGCAGCGTTGGGGGACAGGGGGCGACTGAAGCTTTCTTT
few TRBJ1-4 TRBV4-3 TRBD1 CASSQGGQESEKLFF TGCGCCAGCAGCCAGGGTGGACAGGAGAGTGAAAAACTGTTTTTT
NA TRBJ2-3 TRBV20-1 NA CSAPGTDTQYF TGCAGTGCTCCCGGCACAGATACGCAGTATTTT
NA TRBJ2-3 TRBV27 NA CASSSELGASTDTQYF TGTGCCAGCAGTTCGGAACTAGGAGCTAGCACAGATACGCAGTATTTT
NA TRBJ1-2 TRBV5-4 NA CASTLAGTNYGYTF TGTGCCAGCACCTTAGCAGGAACTAACTATGGCTACACCTTC
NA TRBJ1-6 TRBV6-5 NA CASSSTRGNNSPLHF TGTGCCAGCAGTTCGACCCGGGGTAATAATTCACCCCTCCACTTT
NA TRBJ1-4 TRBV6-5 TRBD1 CASGDSINEKLFF TGTGCCAGTGGGGACAGCATTAATGAAAAACTGTTTTTT
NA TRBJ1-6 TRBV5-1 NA CASSLSDRAKPLHF TGCGCCAGCAGCTTGTCGGACAGAGCTAAACCCCTCCACTTT
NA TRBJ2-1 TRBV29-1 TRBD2 CSAGLAGYNEQFF TGCAGCGCCGGACTAGCGGGGTACAATGAGCAGTTCTTC
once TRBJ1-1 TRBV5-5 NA CASSWDSGSRTEAFF TGTGCCAGCAGCTGGGATTCAGGGTCACGGACTGAAGCTTTCTTT
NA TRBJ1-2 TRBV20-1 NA CSVGTNYGYTF TGCAGTGTCGGGACTAACTATGGCTACACCTTC
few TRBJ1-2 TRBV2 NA CASSQSREGRGYTF TGTGCCAGCAGTCAGTCCCGGGAGGGCCGGGGCTACACCTTC
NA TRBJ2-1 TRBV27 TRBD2 CASRRGSGRAHEQFF TGTGCCAGCAGGAGGGGTAGCGGGAGGGCCCATGAGCAGTTCTTC
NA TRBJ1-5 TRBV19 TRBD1 CASSRDSSNQPQHF TGTGCCAGTAGCAGGGACAGCAGCAATCAGCCCCAGCATTTT
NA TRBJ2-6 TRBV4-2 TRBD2 CASSQDLRAGGPRGANVLTF TGTGCCAGCAGCCAAGATTTACGAGCGGGAGGGCCGAGGGGGGCCAACGTCCTGACTTTC
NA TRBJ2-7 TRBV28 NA CASSHRNGHEQYF TGTGCCAGCAGTCACAGAAATGGGCACGAGCAGTACTTC
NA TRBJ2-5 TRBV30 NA CACKGVQETQYF TGTGCCTGTAAGGGGGTCCAAGAGACCCAGTACTTC
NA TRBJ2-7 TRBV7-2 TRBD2 CASSPTSGYSYEQYF TGTGCCAGCAGCCCGACTAGCGGGTATTCCTACGAGCAGTACTTC
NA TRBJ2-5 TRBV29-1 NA CSPAGPRETQYF TGCAGCCCTGCGGGGCCGCGGGAGACCCAGTACTTC
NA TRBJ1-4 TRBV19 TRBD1 CASSPDRANEKLFF TGTGCCAGTAGTCCGGACAGGGCCAATGAAAAACTGTTCTTT
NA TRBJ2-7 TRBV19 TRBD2 CASSTGGGTYEQYF TGTGCCAGTAGTACTGGGGGAGGGACCTACGAGCAGTACTTC
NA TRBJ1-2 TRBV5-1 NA CASAAGSGYTF TGCGCCAGCGCGGCGGGCTCTGGCTACACCTTC
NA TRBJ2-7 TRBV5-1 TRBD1 CASSLDRAYEQYF TGCGCCAGCAGCTTAGACAGGGCCTACGAGCAGTACTTC
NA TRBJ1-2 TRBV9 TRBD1 CASSVAGVPTGVGYTF TGTGCCAGCAGCGTAGCCGGGGTCCCGACAGGGGTGGGCTACACCTTC
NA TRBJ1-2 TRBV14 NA CASSPLAGNYGYTF TGTGCCAGCAGCCCCCTCGCAGGGAACTATGGCTACACCTTC
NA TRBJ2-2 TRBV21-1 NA CASSRGRAGTGELFF TGTGCCAGCAGCAGGGGGAGGGCGGGCACCGGGGAGCTGTTTTTT
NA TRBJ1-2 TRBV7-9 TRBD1 CASSLEGGESYTF TGTGCCAGCAGTCTTGAAGGGGGCGAAAGCTACACCTTC
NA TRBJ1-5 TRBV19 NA CASSSQMDQPQHF TGTGCCAGTAGTTCTCAGATGGATCAGCCCCAGCATTTT
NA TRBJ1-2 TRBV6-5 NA CASGYSGAGYTF TGTGCCAGCGGCTACAGCGGGGCTGGCTACACCTTC
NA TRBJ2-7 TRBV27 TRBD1 CASSLSARGSYEQYF TGTGCCAGCAGTTTATCGGCCAGGGGGTCCTACGAGCAGTACTTC
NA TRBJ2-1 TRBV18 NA CASSPAGNEQFF TGTGCCAGCTCACCAGCCGGGAATGAGCAGTTCTTC
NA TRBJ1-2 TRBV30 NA CAWSVGTNYGYTF TGTGCCTGGAGTGTGGGGACAAACTATGGCTACACCTTC
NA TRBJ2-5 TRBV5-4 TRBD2 CASSPGGLWETQYF TGTGCCAGCAGCCCGGGGGGGCTTTGGGAGACCCAGTACTTC
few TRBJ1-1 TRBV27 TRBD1 CASSEDRGVTEAFF TGTGCCAGCAGTGAGGACAGGGGCGTCACTGAAGCTTTCTTT
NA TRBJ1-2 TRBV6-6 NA CAIPGPRNYGYTF TGTGCCATCCCGGGTCCACGGAACTATGGCTACACCTTC
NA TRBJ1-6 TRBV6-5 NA CASRYTIDSPLHF TGTGCCAGCAGATACACCATAGATTCACCCCTCCACTTT
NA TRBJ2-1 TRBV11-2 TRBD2 CASRGLAGVNNEQFF TGTGCCAGCAGGGGACTAGCGGGGGTCAACAATGAGCAGTTCTTC
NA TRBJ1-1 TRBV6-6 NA CASTGEVPNTEAFF TGTGCCAGCACCGGGGAGGTCCCAAACACTGAAGCTTTCTTT
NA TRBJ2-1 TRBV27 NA CASSLKYMGGYNEQFF TGTGCCAGCAGTTTAAAGTACATGGGGGGATACAATGAGCAGTTCTTC
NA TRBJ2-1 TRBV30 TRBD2 CAWCGGKDEQFF TGTGCCTGGTGCGGGGGAAAGGATGAGCAGTTCTTC
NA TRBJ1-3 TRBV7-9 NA CASSSSSRNTIYF TGTGCCAGCAGCTCCTCTTCCCGAAACACCATATATTTT
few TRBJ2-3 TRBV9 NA CASSVAPDYLSTDTQYF TGTGCCAGCAGCGTAGCTCCAGACTACCTTAGCACAGATACGCAGTATTTT
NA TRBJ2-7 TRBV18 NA CASSPLDQGEQYF TGTGCCAGCTCACCCCTCGACCAGGGGGAGCAGTACTTC
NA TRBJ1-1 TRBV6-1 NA CASLPGVRTEAFF TGTGCCAGCTTACCGGGGGTGAGAACTGAAGCTTTCTTT
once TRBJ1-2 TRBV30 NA CVWSAGTHGYTF TGTGTCTGGAGTGCCGGGACTCATGGCTACACCTTC
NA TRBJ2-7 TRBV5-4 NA CASSYLGGGVPEQYF TGTGCCAGCAGCTATCTTGGGGGAGGAGTTCCCGAGCAGTACTTC
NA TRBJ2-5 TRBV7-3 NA CASSLKGGTMIQETQYF TGTGCCAGCAGCTTAAAAGGAGGCACCATGATACAAGAGACCCAGTACTTC
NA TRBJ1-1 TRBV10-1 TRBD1 CASSDSGQAEAFF TGCGCCAGCAGTGATTCCGGACAGGCTGAAGCTTTCTTT
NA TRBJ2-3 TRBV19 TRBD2 CASSTRGGSTDTQYF TGTGCCAGTAGTACCCGGGGGGGAAGCACAGATACGCAGTATTTT
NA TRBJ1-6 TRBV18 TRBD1 CASSPLPGQGDSPLHF TGTGCCAGCTCACCGTTACCGGGACAGGGGGATTCACCCCTCCACTTT
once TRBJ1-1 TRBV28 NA CASSETGRQGRGNTEAFF TGTGCCAGCAGTGAGACCGGGAGGCAGGGCAGGGGGAACACTGAAGCTTTCTTT
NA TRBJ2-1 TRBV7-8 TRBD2 CASSSGLAGAYNEQFF TGTGCCAGCAGCTCCGGACTAGCGGGCGCCTACAATGAGCAGTTCTTC
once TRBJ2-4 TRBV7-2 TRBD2 CASSGEGLGKNIQYF TGTGCCAGCAGCGGGGAGGGGCTAGGGAAAAACATTCAGTACTTC
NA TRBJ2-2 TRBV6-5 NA CASSYSWQVPPGELFF TGTGCCAGCAGTTACTCTTGGCAGGTCCCCCCCGGGGAGCTGTTTTTT
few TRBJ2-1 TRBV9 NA CAMELLGHEQFF TGTGCCATGGAACTACTAGGCCATGAGCAGTTCTTC
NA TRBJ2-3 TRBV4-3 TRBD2 CASSQDRSGRPTDTQYF TGCGCCAGCAGCCAAGATCGGAGCGGGAGGCCCACAGATACGCAGTATTTT
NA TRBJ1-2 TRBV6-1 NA CASSEKQDFYGYTF TGTGCCAGCAGTGAAAAACAGGATTTCTATGGCTACACCTTC
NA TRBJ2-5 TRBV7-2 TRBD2 CASSLGLAGGQETQYF TGTGCCAGCAGCTTGGGACTAGCGGGGGGTCAAGAGACCCAGTACTTC